The 9 T cell receptor beta chains given below trace back to one sample, sequenced in a study of T cell responses to AZD1222 COVID-19 vaccine. Only in-frame clones appear in the TCRdb table, and some are missing; sequencing was by immunoSEQ multiplex PCR. In the table there are over 100,000 clones, 87% of which are singletons. This specimen was peripheral blood, taken on day 0 of AZD1222 vaccination. The source is an adult in good health.

The chain links TRBV5-1 to TRBJ1-2; D not certain. This CDR3 region has 17 residues. Germline assignment: CDR1 SGHRS and CDR2 YFSETQ. V was pared by 4 bases and J by 4 bases, with 23 bases between. The CDR3 loop is CASSPFSVGPSSYGYTF. CDR3 sequence (DNA): TGCGCCAGCAGCCCCTTTTCGGTGGGCCCAAGCAGCTATGGCTACACCTTC.

The rearrangement uses TRBV7-9 and TRBJ2-7; 10 bases align to TRBD2. Germline trimming cut 6 bases from V and 0 bases from J; bases unmatched to any gene: 11. Germline V gives CDR1 SEHNR, CDR2 FQNEAQ (reference sequence). The CDR3 is made up of 17 amino acids. CDR3 sequence reads: CASSPLTSGAHSYEQYF. In nucleotides, the CDR3 is TGTGCCAGCAGTCCCCTAACTAGCGGGGCCCACTCCTACGAGCAGTACTTC.

This chain uses TRBV6-2 or TRBV6-3 with TRBJ2-1, with 8 bases matching TRBD2. Germline CDR1 is MNHEY and CDR2 is SVGEGT. Losses at the gene ends were 0 bases for V and 0 bases for J; bases not matched to a gene: 4. The CDR3 runs to 17 residues. CDR3 nucleotides: TGTGCCAGCAGTTACTCTCGCGGGGGGAGCTCCTACAATGAGCAGTTCTTC. Protein product: CASSYSRGGSSYNEQFF.

The chain joins TRBV4-3 to TRBJ1-2; D is possibly TRBD1 (5 bases). CDR1 is LGHNA and CDR2 is YSLEER in the germline V gene. The CDR3 is 17 amino acids. The V gene lost 0 bases and the J gene lost 4 bases, with 18 bases spanning the gap. CDR3 sequence reads: CASSQDPGLVFLYGYTF. The CDR3 region has the DNA TGCGCCAGCAGCCAAGACCCAGGGCTCGTATTCCTCTATGGCTACACCTTC.

The gene calls are TRBV2 and TRBJ1-1; TRBD1 matches at 11 bases. In germline, CDR1 is SNHLY, CDR2 FYNNEI. The CDR3 length is 14 residues. The J segment lost 2 bases and the V segment lost 6 bases, leaving 2 bases of the junction unmatched. The CDR3 sequence: CASRGTGGNTEAFF. The CDR3 DNA is TGTGCCAGCAGGGGGACAGGGGGAAACACTGAAGCTTTCTTT.

J is TRBJ2-3 and V is TRBV7-2; no clear D gene. Germline V lookup: CDR1 SGHTA, CDR2 FQGNSA. This CDR3 has 16 amino acids. The germline V and J ends were trimmed by 1 base and 1 base, with 12 bases remaining between them. CDR3 sequence reads: CASSLGWEAGTDTQYF. The CDR3 nucleotides read TGTGCCAGCAGCTTAGGTTGGGAAGCCGGCACAGATACGCAGTATTTT.

The chain carries TRBV9 and TRBJ2-1; D is unclear. V dropped 0 bases and J dropped 5 bases, with 12 bases sitting between them. Germline CDR1 reads SGDLS; CDR2 reads YYNGEE. The CDR3 is 15 amino acids. The CDR3 DNA follows: TGTGCCAGCAGCGTAGACGGGCAGCTTCACAATGAGCAGTTCTTC. Residues: CASSVDGQLHNEQFF.

V usage is TRBV6-5 and J usage is TRBJ2-1; the D gene is possibly TRBD1 (6 bases). Trimming cost V 6 bases and J 5 bases, with 14 bases left between them. The CDR3 covers 14 residues. Germline V CDR1 and CDR2: MNHEY, SVGAGI. This CDR3 is CASSRDINNNEQFF. In DNA form, the CDR3 reads TGTGCCAGCAGCCGGGACATAAATAACAATGAGCAGTTCTTC.

The J gene is TRBJ2-1, the V gene TRBV10-1, with D possibly matching TRBD2 (7 bases). This CDR3 has 15 amino acids. Trimming took 0 bases from V and 9 from J, leaving 15 bases between them. CDR1 and CDR2 from the germline V gene are WNHNN and SYGVQD (reference sequence). The CDR3 DNA reads as TGCGCCAGCAGTGAGTCGAGGGGGGGGCTGACTGAGCAGTTCTTC. This gives the protein CASSESRGGLTEQFF.